Listed below are T cell receptor beta chains from one sample, sequenced in a study of blood T cell repertoires in COVID-19. Generated by immunoSEQ multiplex PCR, the TCRdb table keeps only in-frame clones and is missing some. This table holds over 100,000 clones, more than 85% found once. Material for sequencing was peripheral blood. These receptors were collected from a man between 60 and 75 years old with COVID-19, enrolled during active disease. Both conserved end residues are part of each CDR3. The D gene is left open where the match is weak. Where a row states a size, it is once, few, many or the class of an expanded clone; other rows omit it.

DNA: TGCGCCAGCAGCTTGGGGCAGGCGGGGAACACCGGGGAGCTGTTTTTT
CDR3: CASSLGQAGNTGELFF
V: TRBV5-1
J: TRBJ2-2
size: NA
D: NA

DNA: TGTGCCAGCGGGGGGGCAACCTATGGCTACACCTTC
CDR3: CASGGATYGYTF
V: TRBV3-1/TRBV3-2
J: TRBJ1-2
size: few
D: NA

DNA: TGTGCCAGTAGTGTCGACAGGACCGGGGAGCTGTTTTTT
CDR3: CASSVDRTGELFF
V: TRBV19
J: TRBJ2-2
size: NA
D: NA

DNA: TGTGCCAGCAGCCCGATCGGACAGGCAGTAGCCTATGGCTACACCTTC
CDR3: CASSPIGQAVAYGYTF
V: TRBV4-2
J: TRBJ1-2
size: NA
D: TRBD1

DNA: TGTGCCAGGAGCGGGGGCGCCTCTTACCAAGAGACCCAGTACTTC
CDR3: CARSGGASYQETQYF
V: TRBV2
J: TRBJ2-5
size: NA
D: TRBD2

DNA: TGTGCCAGCAGCGTAGGAGATAGCAATCAGCCCCAGCATTTT
CDR3: CASSVGDSNQPQHF
V: TRBV9
J: TRBJ1-5
size: NA
D: NA

DNA: TGTGCTAGTGCCAATCTTCAGGGGGCAAGCAATCAGCCCCAGCATTTT
CDR3: CASANLQGASNQPQHF
V: TRBV12-5
J: TRBJ1-5
size: once
D: TRBD1

DNA: TGTGCCAGCAGCCGTCTAACCCAGGGGTTAAATGAAAAACTGTTTTTT
CDR3: CASSRLTQGLNEKLFF
V: TRBV3-1/TRBV3-2
J: TRBJ1-4
size: NA
D: NA

DNA: TGTGCCTGGAGTGTACGAGAGCTTGATACGCAGTATTTT
CDR3: CAWSVRELDTQYF
V: TRBV30
J: TRBJ2-3
size: NA
D: NA

DNA: TGTGCCAGCAGCCCTTTACTAGCGCTGGGGTCGCAGACCCAGTACTTC
CDR3: CASSPLLALGSQTQYF
V: TRBV11-2
J: TRBJ2-5
size: NA
D: TRBD2

DNA: TGTGCCAGCAGCCTACGACAGTTCGGCTATGGCTACACCTTC
CDR3: CASSLRQFGYGYTF
V: TRBV7-9
J: TRBJ1-2
size: NA
D: NA

DNA: TGTGCCAGCGGGGACAGGGTGCCCCTCCACTTT
CDR3: CASGDRVPLHF
V: TRBV2
J: TRBJ1-6
size: NA
D: TRBD1

DNA: TGTGCTAGTGGTTTGGTAGGTCCGGGCAGGGGGACGCAGCCCCAGCATTTT
CDR3: CASGLVGPGRGTQPQHF
V: TRBV12-5
J: TRBJ1-5
size: NA
D: TRBD1

DNA: TGTGCCTGCTCACAGGGGGCGGGTCAGCCCCAGCATTTT
CDR3: CACSQGAGQPQHF
V: TRBV30
J: TRBJ1-5
size: NA
D: TRBD1

DNA: TGTGCCAGCAGCTTAGGGGCTAGCGGGGGCTGGGGGAGTACGCAGTATTTT
CDR3: CASSLGASGGWGSTQYF
V: TRBV7-6
J: TRBJ2-3
size: NA
D: TRBD2

DNA: TGCGCCAGCAGCCAAGAAGTCGCGGGGGGGCGAAATGAGCAGTTCTTC
CDR3: CASSQEVAGGRNEQFF
V: TRBV4-1
J: TRBJ2-1
size: NA
D: TRBD2

DNA: TGTGCCAGTAGCCCTGCGGGACAGGCACTTTTTGAAAAACTGTTTTTT
CDR3: CASSPAGQALFEKLFF
V: TRBV19
J: TRBJ1-4
size: NA
D: TRBD1

DNA: TGCGCCAGCGGAACCTCCGGACAGACGGATGAAAAACTGTTTTTT
CDR3: CASGTSGQTDEKLFF
V: TRBV5-1
J: TRBJ1-4
size: NA
D: NA

DNA: TGTGCCAGCTTCGGGTTCACCGGGGAGCTGTTTTTT
CDR3: CASFGFTGELFF
V: TRBV12-3/TRBV12-4
J: TRBJ2-2
size: NA
D: NA

DNA: TGTGCCATCAGTGGGTTTGGGACAGGGAGAAACTTGAACACTGAAGCTTTCTTT
CDR3: CAISGFGTGRNLNTEAFF
V: TRBV10-3
J: TRBJ1-1
size: NA
D: TRBD1

DNA: TGTGCCATCAGGAGACAGGAGGGCACAGATACGCAGTATTTT
CDR3: CAIRRQEGTDTQYF
V: TRBV10-3
J: TRBJ2-3
size: NA
D: NA

DNA: TGTGCCAGCAGCCACCTGGCCGGGTCCGGCTTCACCGGGGAGCTGTTTTTT
CDR3: CASSHLAGSGFTGELFF
V: TRBV7-2
J: TRBJ2-2
size: NA
D: NA

DNA: TGTGCCAGCAGCCCCCCGAGTCCCCCTCCGGGCTATGGCTACACCTTC
CDR3: CASSPPSPPPGYGYTF
V: TRBV5-4
J: TRBJ1-2
size: NA
D: NA

DNA: TGTGCCAGCAGCTTATCGGGGCGGGGGAGCCTGGGCACAGATACGCAGTATTTT
CDR3: CASSLSGRGSLGTDTQYF
V: TRBV11-2
J: TRBJ2-3
size: NA
D: TRBD2

DNA: TGTGCCAGCAGCTTCCCGGGACAGTTACAAGAGACCCAGTACTTC
CDR3: CASSFPGQLQETQYF
V: TRBV11-2
J: TRBJ2-5
size: once
D: TRBD1

DNA: TGTGCCAGCACAGCGGCCTACGAGCAGTACTTC
CDR3: CASTAAYEQYF
V: TRBV2
J: TRBJ2-7
size: once
D: NA

DNA: TGTGCCAGCAGCCCCAATCAGGATCAAGCCCAGCATTTT
CDR3: CASSPNQDQAQHF
V: TRBV11-2
J: TRBJ1-5
size: NA
D: NA

DNA: TGTGCCAGCAGCACCCGGGTCAACACTGAAGCTTTCTTT
CDR3: CASSTRVNTEAFF
V: TRBV7-3
J: TRBJ1-1
size: NA
D: NA